A single sample gave rise to the 24 T cell receptor beta chains below, sequenced in a study of blood T cell repertoires in COVID-19. Data came from immunoSEQ multiplex PCR; TCRdb stores just in-frame clones and leaves some out. Of more than 200,000 clones listed, around 90% are singletons. The sample comprised peripheral blood. These TCRs come from an older man with acute or convalescent COVID-19.

This clone was seen a single time. The chain carries TRBV3-1 (or the pseudogene TRBV3-2) and TRBJ2-2; D perhaps matches TRBD2 (6 bases). This CDR3 is 15 amino acids long. Germline assignment: CDR1 LGHDT and CDR2 YNNKEL (reference sequence). V was shortened by 4 bases and J by 1 base, with 10 bases between the two germline ends. Written as DNA, the CDR3 is TGTGCCAGCAGCCCCCGACTAGTGAACACCGGGGAGCTGTTTTTT. It specifies CASSPRLVNTGELFF.

The rearrangement uses TRBV30 and TRBJ2-7; 13 bases are a match to TRBD2. The length of the CDR3 is 16 residues. Trimming took 0 bases from V and 3 from J; bases not matched to a gene: 5. Germline assignment: CDR1 GTSNPN and CDR2 SVGIG (reference sequence). The CDR3 loop reads CAWSVLGLAGDYEQYF. The CDR3 nucleotides read TGTGCCTGGAGTGTACTAGGACTAGCGGGAGACTACGAGCAGTACTTC.

The chain's CDR3 is CASSTPGQARYEQYF. The CDR3 nucleotides read TGTGCCAGTAGTACACCGGGACAGGCCCGCTACGAGCAGTACTTC. The chain has TRBV19 and TRBJ2-7, with TRBD1 matching over 8 bases. The V segment lost 4 bases and the J segment 3 bases; nucleotides outside the gene matches: 8. This CDR3 has 15 residues. Per the germline V gene, CDR1 is LNHDA and CDR2 is SQIVND (reference sequence).

The chain combines TRBV6-5 with TRBJ1-5; possible D gene TRBD1, 5 bases. Germline values: CDR1 MNHEY, CDR2 SVGAGI. The ends were cut back, 6 bases at V and 7 bases at J, with 16 bases in the middle. CDR3 size: 14 residues. CDR3 coding DNA: TGTGCCAGCAGGCCCGGGGGGAATGGACAGCCCCAGCATTTT. Protein sequence: CASRPGGNGQPQHF.

The chain uses TRBV28 and TRBJ2-7, with D possibly TRBD2 on 6 matching bases. The CDR3 extends over 15 amino acids. Per the germline V gene, CDR1 is MDHEN and CDR2 is SYDVKM. Trimming stripped 5 bases from V and 3 bases from J, with 17 bases between. CDR3 amino acids: CASSVTGTAIYEQYF. The DNA for the CDR3 is TGTGCCAGCAGTGTTACCGGGACTGCTATCTACGAGCAGTACTTC.

This chain links TRBV3-1 (or the pseudogene TRBV3-2) with TRBJ2-7; 9 bases fit TRBD2. V shed 1 base and J 7 bases; nucleotides not matched to a gene: 11. The germline V gene encodes CDR1 LGHDT and CDR2 YNNKEL (reference sequence). The CDR3 contains 16 residues. The CDR3 DNA reads as TGTGCCAGCAGCCAAGGCGGTAGCGGGAGAGTAAGAGAGCAGTACTTC. Protein sequence: CASSQGGSGRVREQYF.

The rearrangement joins TRBV9 to TRBJ2-7, with TRBD2 identical over 12 bases. CDR1 and CDR2 (germline): SGDLS, YYNGEE. The V and J ends lost 4 bases and 7 bases, in that order; junction bases with no gene match: 6. The CDR3 consists of 14 residues. This chain's CDR3 is CASSTGLAGREQYF. As DNA, the CDR3 is TGTGCCAGCAGCACTGGACTAGCGGGAAGGGAGCAGTACTTC.

This chain uses TRBV18 with TRBJ1-1; no clear D gene. CDR3 length: 16 amino acids. V was cut by 1 base and J by 4 bases, with 16 bases left in between. Germline V gene lookup returns CDR1 KGHSH and CDR2 LQKENI. Here the CDR3 reads CASSPQGVSLGTEAFF. For the CDR3, the DNA is TGTGCCAGCTCACCACAAGGAGTGTCTCTAGGCACTGAAGCTTTCTTT.

V is TRBV27 and J is TRBJ1-5; D call uncertain. The V and J ends lost 6 bases and 0 bases respectively, with 12 bases between them. The CDR3 contains 15 residues. Germline V gene data show CDR1 as MNHEY and CDR2 as SMNVEV (reference sequence). The CDR3 coding sequence is TGTGCCAGCAGCCTAGACTCCCATAGCAATCAGCCCCAGCATTTT. It yields the protein CASSLDSHSNQPQHF.

Here the CDR3 reads CASSLVNRIANTEAFF. CDR3 bases: TGCGCCAGCAGCTTGGTTAACCGTATAGCGAACACTGAAGCTTTCTTT. The chain carries TRBV5-1 and TRBJ1-1; D gene ambiguous. This CDR3 is built from 16 residues. Germline V gene sequence: CDR1 SGHRS, CDR2 YFSETQ. Trimming shortened V by 0 bases and J by 1 base, and 13 bases separated the two germline ends.

The chain combines TRBV30 with TRBJ1-6, with 8 bases fitting TRBD1. Per the germline V gene, CDR1 is GTSNPN and CDR2 is SVGIG (reference sequence). J lost 8 bases, V lost 4 bases, and 4 bases had no gene match. The CDR3 sequence is 13 residues long. The DNA of the CDR3 is TGTGCCTGGACCGGACAGGGAGATTCACCCCTCCACTTT. Translated: CAWTGQGDSPLHF.

The CDR3 DNA is TGTGCCACCCAAGGGGTGTATGGCTACACCTTC. Its translation: CATQGVYGYTF. The chain links TRBV19 to TRBJ1-2; D possibly corresponds to TRBD1 (5 bases). The CDR3 totals 11 residues. V gave up 10 bases and J gave up 5 bases, with 11 bases separating them. Germline values: CDR1 LNHDA, CDR2 SQIVND (reference sequence). Together with reference TRBV19 and TRBJ1-2, the CDR3 gives the full variable domain: DGGITQSPKYLFRKEGQNVTLSCEQNLNHDAMYWYRQDPGQGLRLIYYSQIVNDFQKGDIAEGYSVSREKKESFPLTVTSAQKNPTAFYLCATQGVYGYTFGSGTRLTVV.

This chain connects TRBV5-6 to TRBJ2-1; 9 bases are shared with TRBD1. J lost 4 bases, V lost 4 bases, and 6 bases had no gene match. Germline loops: CDR1 SGHDT, CDR2 YYEEEE. The CDR3 has 15 amino acids. CDR3 sequence: CASSRDREAYNEQFF. The CDR3 bases are TGTGCCAGCAGCAGGGACAGGGAAGCTTACAATGAGCAGTTCTTC.

V gene TRBV6-5 combines with J gene TRBJ2-7, with TRBD1 matching 9 bases. This CDR3 has 15 residues. The germline CDR1 and CDR2 sequences are MNHEY and SVGAGI. V shed 4 bases and J 1 base; nucleotides not matched to a gene: 5. The CDR3 DNA follows: TGTGCCAGCAGTTTTTCCGACAGGGGGTCCTACGAGCAGTACTTC. This gives the protein CASSFSDRGSYEQYF.

This chain uses TRBV29-1 with TRBJ2-5; the D is unclear. Per germline, CDR1 SQVTM and CDR2 ANQGSEA. Trimming removed 6 bases at V and 5 bases at J, with 13 bases between. The CDR3 is 12 residues long. The CDR3 spells CSVRRPSETQYF. CDR3 in DNA: TGCAGCGTGAGGCGGCCTTCGGAGACCCAGTACTTC.

This clone was seen only once. This chain connects TRBV19 to TRBJ2-1; the D gene is possibly TRBD2 (6 bases). Germline values: CDR1 LNHDA, CDR2 SQIVND (reference sequence). CDR3 length: 14 amino acids. The V end lost 6 bases, the J end lost 10 bases, and 19 bases lay between the germline ends. DNA for the CDR3: TGTGCCAGTAGATTGACAGCGGGTAATTACGAGCAGTTCTTC. Amino acid sequence: CASRLTAGNYEQFF.

The V call is TRBV27, the J call TRBJ1-4; D is unresolved. Germline V gives CDR1 MNHEY, CDR2 SMNVEV (reference sequence). Between the trimmed V and J ends, which lost 0 bases and 7 bases, there was a span of 15 bases. The CDR3 covers 16 residues. The CDR3 spells CASSLSGRREIEKLFF. CDR3 nucleotide sequence: TGTGCCAGCAGTTTATCGGGGAGGAGAGAGATTGAAAAACTGTTTTTT.

This chain joins TRBV11-2 and TRBJ2-3, with D unclear. This CDR3 contains 14 residues. Germline CDR1 reads SGHAT; CDR2 reads FQNNGV. V shed 1 base and J shed 5 bases, with 10 bases lying between them. The CDR3 DNA follows: TGTGCCAGCAGCTTAGTCCTAACCGGAGATACGCAGTATTTT. Translation gives CASSLVLTGDTQYF.

The V call is TRBV10-3, the J call TRBJ2-1; TRBD1 matches at 7 bases. The germline V gene has CDR1 ENHRY and CDR2 SYGVKD. V trimming: 5 bases; J trimming: 4 bases; junction bases outside the gene matches: 5. The CDR3 runs 14 residues. CDR3 amino acids: CAISRDREYNEQFF. The CDR3 DNA follows: TGTGCCATCAGTAGAGACAGGGAGTACAATGAGCAGTTCTTC.

The rearrangement links TRBV5-1 to TRBJ2-1, with 9 bases fitting TRBD2. The CDR3 has 16 residues. The germline V gene encodes CDR1 SGHRS and CDR2 YFSETQ. The ends lost 4 bases at V and 9 bases at J; junction bases unmatched: 14. As DNA, the CDR3 is TGCGCCAGCAGCCCCTTTGGGGAGCGGGAGGCGGCTGAGCAGTTCTTC. Protein product: CASSPFGEREAAEQFF.

The chain has TRBV28 and TRBJ1-2, with 8 bases matching TRBD1. From germline, CDR1 is MDHEN and CDR2 SYDVKM. The CDR3 length is 14 residues. V was pared by 2 bases and J by 8 bases, with 7 bases of the junction left unmatched. CDR3: CASSLGGQGIGYTF. The CDR3 DNA is TGTGCCAGCAGTTTAGGAGGACAGGGAATCGGCTACACCTTC.

This chain links TRBV4-3 with TRBJ2-2; D is undetermined. The CDR3 has 16 amino acids. Germline CDR1 and CDR2: LGHNA and YSLEER. V was cut by 1 base and J by 3 bases, with 12 bases left in between. The DNA of the CDR3 is TGCGCCAGCAGCCAAGGAACGACTTCATACACCGGGGAGCTGTTTTTT. The encoded protein is CASSQGTTSYTGELFF.

This chain uses TRBV9 with TRBJ2-3; TRBD1 agrees at 7 bases. With V trimmed by 0 bases and J by 0 bases, 10 bases remained unmatched. Germline loops: CDR1 SGDLS, CDR2 YYNGEE. This CDR3 is built from 18 residues. CDR3 in amino acids: CASSVAGKGAASTDTQYF. The CDR3 nucleotides read TGTGCCAGCAGCGTAGCTGGGAAGGGGGCAGCTAGCACAGATACGCAGTATTTT.

J is TRBJ2-2 and V is TRBV7-3; 9 positions match TRBD2. The V gene's germline CDR1 is SGHTA and CDR2 FQGTGA. V was pared by 3 bases and J by 0 bases, with 2 bases of the junction left unmatched. CDR3 size: 16 residues. This CDR3 is CASSFSGSTNTGELFF. Here the CDR3 DNA reads TGTGCCAGCAGCTTTAGCGGGAGTACGAACACCGGGGAGCTGTTTTTT.